This T cell receptor (beta chain) was sequenced for a study of Ad26.COV2.S vaccination and SARS-CoV-2 variants (TCRdb year 2021). Study-wide context: Vaccine-arm donors were drawn from COV1001, a multicentre, randomized, double-blind, placebo-controlled phase I-IIa trial of Ad26.COV2.S in healthy adults. Dosing of Ad26.COV2.S was intramuscular, at either 5x10^10 or 1x10^11 viral particles, delivered as one shot or as two shots spaced 56 days apart. TCRbeta repertoire sequencing was used to assess the specificity and breadth of SARS-CoV-2-reactive T cell receptors after Ad26.COV2.S vaccination. A total of approximately 30 samples were included in the TCR-sequenced set, comprising about 20 Ad26.COV2.S vaccine recipients, 5 placebo recipients and 8 SARS-CoV-2 convalescent individuals. Trial participants were randomized into five groups of five: low-dose or high-dose Ad26.COV2.S given once or twice, or placebo on both occasions. Blinding of investigators to trial group allocation was maintained during experiments and outcome assessment.

The full study reports these points: Vaccine and placebo recipients had comparable non-spike TCR breadth, which fits with the vaccine containing only spike. After vaccination, spike-specific CD8+ and CD4+ T cell responses were reported to show substantial breadth. It was noted by the authors that total T cell responses may have been underestimated by the TCR breadth and depth analyses. Higher spike-specific TCR breadth was observed in Ad26.COV2.S recipients than in placebo recipients (P = 0.0014). The study lacked the statistical power to compare responses across vaccine doses or regimens.

TCRbeta CDR3 regions were sequenced with the immunoSEQ Assay. After extraction, genomic DNA underwent amplification by bias-controlled multiplex PCR, followed by high-throughput sequencing. The study's own analysis went as follows. Collapsing and filtering of sequences were performed to quantify the absolute abundance of each unique TCRbeta CDR3 region. T cell fraction was estimated by normalizing TCRbeta template counts to usable DNA, with usable DNA measured through amplification of reference genes found in all nucleated cells. Repertoire TCRs were annotated as SARS-CoV-2-specific by exact matching of V gene, CDR3 amino acid sequence and J gene to a known reactive TCR set. MIRA supplied the reference SARS-CoV-2 TCR set, which was filtered for enrichment in COVID-19-positive ImmuneCODE repertoires so that public or cross-reactive TCRs were removed. Using the MIRA antigens, annotated TCRs were further analysed by specific ORF or by position within an ORF. Breadth was defined as the number of annotated unique rearrangements divided by the total number of unique productive rearrangements, and depth was defined as the summed frequency of the annotated unique rearrangements. TCR breadth was compared between groups using two-sided Wilcoxon rank-sum tests. This is the immuneACCESS table as TCRdb keeps it, with only in-frame sequences that have V and J called. A part of the clones is gone; compared with another copy, unresolved V genes explain less than half, and the rest is unexplained. V and J calls plus clone size are reproduced from that table; the DNA served to infer D and trimming. This sample has about 410,000 clones in its table, and about 91% of those were observed once. The ten biggest clones cover 1.5% to 2% of the sample.

CDR1 and CDR2 are drawn from the germline V gene (reference sequence): LNHDA, SQIVND. Trimming removed 4 bases from V and 3 bases from J, leaving 13 bases between the germline ends. The CDR3 runs 15 residues from the cysteine to the phenylalanine. Only the CDR3 part of the read is kept: 45 bases, read in frame from the first base. The treatment or condition tag for this specimen amounts to: roughly 18 received Ad26.COV2.S at low or high dose, single or two shots; several received placebo; per-sample allocation not given. Repertoires of vaccine and placebo recipients were sequenced from samples collected on day 63 after the first injection. Between 29 July and 7 August 2020, Cohort 1b enrolled 25 adults aged 18-55 years at one site in Boston, USA. Ad26.COV2.S consisted of a replication-incompetent adenovirus type 26 vector by which a prefusion-stabilized SARS-CoV-2 spike protein from the original Wuhan strain was expressed.

Worth noting for this clone: This receptor's antigen is unknown. No base quality values were provided; no much bigger clone lies one nucleotide off.

This receptor was obtained from a person between 18 and 60 years old who received the Ad26.COV2.S COVID-19 vaccine or a placebo. The sequencing here drew on peripheral blood, taken in a trial of Ad26.COV2.S vaccine versus placebo. This sequence uses TRBV19 and TRBJ1-5; no confident D gene assignment can be made. The CDR3 region has the sequence CASSTPGKVNQPQHF. The nucleotides are TGTGCCAGTAGTACTCCGGGAAAGGTCAATCAGCCCCAGCATTTT.